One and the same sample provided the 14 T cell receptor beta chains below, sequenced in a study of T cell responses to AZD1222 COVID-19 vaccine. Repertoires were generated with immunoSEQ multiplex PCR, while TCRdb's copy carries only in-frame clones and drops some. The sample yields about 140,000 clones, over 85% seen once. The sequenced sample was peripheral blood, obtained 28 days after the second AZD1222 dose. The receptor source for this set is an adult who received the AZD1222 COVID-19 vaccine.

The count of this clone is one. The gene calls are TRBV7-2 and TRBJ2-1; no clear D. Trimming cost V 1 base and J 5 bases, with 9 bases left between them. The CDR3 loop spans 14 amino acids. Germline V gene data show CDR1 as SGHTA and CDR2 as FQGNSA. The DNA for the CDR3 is TGTGCCAGCAGCTTAGTGGGTGGGGACAATGAGCAGTTCTTC. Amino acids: CASSLVGGDNEQFF.

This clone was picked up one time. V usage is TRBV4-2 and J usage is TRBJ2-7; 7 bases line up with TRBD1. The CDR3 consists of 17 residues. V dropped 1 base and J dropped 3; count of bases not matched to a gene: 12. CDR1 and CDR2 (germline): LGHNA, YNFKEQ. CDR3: CASSQGPWPGGFYEQYF. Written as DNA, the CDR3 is TGTGCCAGCAGCCAAGGTCCCTGGCCAGGGGGATTCTACGAGCAGTACTTC.

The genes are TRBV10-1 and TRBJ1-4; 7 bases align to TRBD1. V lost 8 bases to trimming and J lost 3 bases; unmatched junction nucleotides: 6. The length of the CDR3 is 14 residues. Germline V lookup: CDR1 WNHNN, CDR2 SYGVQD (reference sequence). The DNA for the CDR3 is TGCGCCAGCCCCGACAGGGTTTCTAATGAAAAACTGTTTTTT. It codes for CASPDRVSNEKLFF.

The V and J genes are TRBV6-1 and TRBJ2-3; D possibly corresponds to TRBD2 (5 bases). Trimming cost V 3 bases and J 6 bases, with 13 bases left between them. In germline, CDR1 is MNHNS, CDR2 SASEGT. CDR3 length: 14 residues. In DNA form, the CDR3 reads TGTGCCAGCAGTGACATGGGGAGATCGGATACGCAGTATTTT. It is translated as CASSDMGRSDTQYF.

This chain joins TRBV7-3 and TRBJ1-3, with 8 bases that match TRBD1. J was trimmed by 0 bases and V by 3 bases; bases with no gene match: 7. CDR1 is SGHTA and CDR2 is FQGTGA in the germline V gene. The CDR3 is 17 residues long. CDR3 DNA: TGTGCCAGCAGCTTTCACAGGACAGGGCCCTCTGGAAACACCATATATTTT. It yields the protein CASSFHRTGPSGNTIYF.

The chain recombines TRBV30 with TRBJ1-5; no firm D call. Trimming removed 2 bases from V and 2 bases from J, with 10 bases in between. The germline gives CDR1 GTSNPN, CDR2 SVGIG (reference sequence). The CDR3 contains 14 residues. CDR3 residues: CAWSLGLGNQPQHF. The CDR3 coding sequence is TGTGCCTGGAGTTTGGGGTTAGGCAATCAGCCCCAGCATTTT.

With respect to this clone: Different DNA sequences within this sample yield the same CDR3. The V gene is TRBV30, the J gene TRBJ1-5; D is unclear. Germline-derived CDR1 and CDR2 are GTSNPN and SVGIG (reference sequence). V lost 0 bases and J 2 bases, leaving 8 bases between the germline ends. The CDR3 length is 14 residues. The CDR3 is CAWSVGRGNQPQHF. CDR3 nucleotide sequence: TGTGCCTGGAGTGTGGGTAGAGGCAATCAGCCCCAGCATTTT.

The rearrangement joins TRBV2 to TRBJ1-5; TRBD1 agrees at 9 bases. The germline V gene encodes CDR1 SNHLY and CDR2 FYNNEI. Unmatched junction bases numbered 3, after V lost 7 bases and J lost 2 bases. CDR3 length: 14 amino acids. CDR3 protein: CASTRQGGNQPQHF. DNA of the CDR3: TGTGCCAGCACCCGACAGGGGGGCAATCAGCCCCAGCATTTT.

In nucleotides, the CDR3 is TGTGCCAGCAGTTTAAGGACATCTGGTGACTACACCTTC. This sequence encodes CASSLRTSGDYTF. The chain has TRBV12-3 or TRBV12-4 and TRBJ1-2, with D perhaps matching TRBD1 (5 bases). Trimming took off 2 bases at V and 10 bases at J, with 14 bases between the two ends. The CDR3 has 13 residues.

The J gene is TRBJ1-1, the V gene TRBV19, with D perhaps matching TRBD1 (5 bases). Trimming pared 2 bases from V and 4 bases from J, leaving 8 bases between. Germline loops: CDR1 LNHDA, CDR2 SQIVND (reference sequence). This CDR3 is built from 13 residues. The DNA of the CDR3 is TGTGCCAGTAGTATATGGGGGGGCACTGAAGCTTTCTTT. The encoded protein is CASSIWGGTEAFF.

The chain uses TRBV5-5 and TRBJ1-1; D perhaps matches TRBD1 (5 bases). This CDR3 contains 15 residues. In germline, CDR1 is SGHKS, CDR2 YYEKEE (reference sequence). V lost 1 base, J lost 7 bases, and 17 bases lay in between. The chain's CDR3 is CASSLWGANRLEAFF. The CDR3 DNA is TGTGCCAGCAGCTTGTGGGGCGCGAACCGACTTGAAGCTTTCTTT.

The DNA of the CDR3 is TGTGCCAGCAGCTACGGGAGGTCCCCAAATGAAAAACTGTTTTTT. Protein product: CASSYGRSPNEKLFF. The rearrangement uses TRBV7-9 and TRBJ1-4; no clear D gene. The V gene lost 4 bases and the J gene lost 5 bases, with 14 bases spanning the gap. CDR1 and CDR2 (germline): SEHNR, FQNEAQ (reference sequence). The CDR3 is made up of 15 amino acids.

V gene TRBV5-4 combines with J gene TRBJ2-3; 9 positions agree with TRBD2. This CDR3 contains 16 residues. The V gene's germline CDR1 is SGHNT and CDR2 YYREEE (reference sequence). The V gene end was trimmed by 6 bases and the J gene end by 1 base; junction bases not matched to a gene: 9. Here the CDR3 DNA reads TGTGCCAGCACCGCTACATTAGCGGGGGGCACAGATACGCAGTATTTT. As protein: CASTATLAGGTDTQYF.

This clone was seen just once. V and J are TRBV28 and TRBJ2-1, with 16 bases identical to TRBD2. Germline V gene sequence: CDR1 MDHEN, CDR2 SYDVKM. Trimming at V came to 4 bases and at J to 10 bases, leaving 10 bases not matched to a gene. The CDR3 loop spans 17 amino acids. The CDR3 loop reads CASSSSGTSGGAGEQFF. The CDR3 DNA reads TGTGCCAGCAGTTCCTCCGGGACTAGCGGGGGGGCCGGCGAGCAGTTCTTC.